Listed below are T cell receptor beta chains from one sample, sequenced in a study of early T cells in non-severe SARS-CoV-2 infection. TCRdb redid the calling of the 5' RACE reads with MiXCR, one entry per CDR3 protein. This sample has approximately 65,000 distinct CDR3 sequences, with around 9.9% found just once. Sequenced input: whole blood. The receptors stem from an adult who was a healthcare worker with PCR-confirmed SARS-CoV-2 infection or an uninfected control (not recorded which). Both conserved end residues are part of each CDR3. Each record gives: V gene, J gene, CDR3 protein.

TRBV2	TRBJ1-1	CASRLQGTEAFF
TRBV20-1	TRBJ2-3	CSARVTGLHPADTQYF
TRBV5-6	TRBJ2-2	CASSHLAGGAGELFF
TRBV4-2	TRBJ2-7	CASSQDLLLEQYF
TRBV7-9	TRBJ2-3	CASNSRDPSTDTQYF
TRBV20-1	TRBJ2-5	CSASHSGIQETQYF
TRBV5-8	TRBJ2-2	CASSLGQELGELFF
TRBV20-1	TRBJ2-3	CSAISSGRSQGVADTQYF
TRBV5-1	TRBJ2-2	CASSSAGGWTGELFF
TRBV20-1	TRBJ1-2	CSAGDRGLTGYTF
TRBV2	TRBJ2-7	CASSDEGISYEQYF
TRBV6-5	TRBJ1-1	CASRGQQNTEAFF
TRBV4-3	TRBJ2-3	CASSQELGSTDTQYF
TRBV20-1	TRBJ2-7	CSASSGAAYEQYF
TRBV9	TRBJ2-3	CASSVDLNTHTDTQYF
TRBV25-1	TRBJ1-2	CASSGGSVYGYTF
TRBV18	TRBJ2-2	CASSPLTMLNTGELFF
TRBV6-1	TRBJ1-1	CASTDGLNTEAFF
TRBV27	TRBJ2-1	CASSRRGGLAGNEQFF
TRBV30	TRBJ1-2	CAWRQIYGYTF
TRBV4-3	TRBJ2-1	CASSLLSGGHNEQFF
TRBV28	TRBJ2-2	CASSPGSVSTGELFF
TRBV7-2	TRBJ2-1	CASSPSTSGSPNEQFF
TRBV11-2	TRBJ2-5	CASSSLESETQYF
TRBV6-6	TRBJ2-7	CASSYKGEQYF
TRBV2	TRBJ2-2	CASSSGRTGELFF
TRBV3-1	TRBJ1-6	CASSQGGGRGYSPLHF
TRBV5-6	TRBJ2-1	CASSQRGPAARNEQFF
TRBV7-7	TRBJ2-2	CASSIGLAGGTGELFF
TRBV18	TRBJ2-5	CASSPDPSEAQYF
TRBV9	TRBJ2-1	CASSVRGVDEQFF
TRBV10-3	TRBJ2-5	CAISGYSGNEAQYF
TRBV30	TRBJ1-1	CACGTVEAFF
TRBV4-1	TRBJ2-4	CASSQPLADTKNIQYF
TRBV12-3/TRBV12-4	TRBJ2-7	CASSTADRHSYEQYF
TRBV7-9	TRBJ2-3	CASSSKSAFTDTQYF
TRBV5-4	TRBJ2-1	CASSLRPKSGRGRNEQFF
TRBV7-9	TRBJ2-7	CASSLLQGASEQYF
TRBV7-8	TRBJ2-5	CASSLRQGLQETQYF
TRBV20-1	TRBJ2-7	CSARDPERTLPYEQYF
TRBV28	TRBJ2-1	CASSFALNEQFF
TRBV7-9	TRBJ2-7	CASSLEQGMEQYF
TRBV5-6	TRBJ1-1	CASNTLDRMNTEAFF
TRBV12-3/TRBV12-4	TRBJ2-1	CASSGGQGHEQFF
TRBV28	TRBJ2-7	CASKNSGLAVYEQYF
TRBV2	TRBJ1-1	CASRNRDDEAFF
TRBV15	TRBJ2-3	CATTDREMTDTQYF